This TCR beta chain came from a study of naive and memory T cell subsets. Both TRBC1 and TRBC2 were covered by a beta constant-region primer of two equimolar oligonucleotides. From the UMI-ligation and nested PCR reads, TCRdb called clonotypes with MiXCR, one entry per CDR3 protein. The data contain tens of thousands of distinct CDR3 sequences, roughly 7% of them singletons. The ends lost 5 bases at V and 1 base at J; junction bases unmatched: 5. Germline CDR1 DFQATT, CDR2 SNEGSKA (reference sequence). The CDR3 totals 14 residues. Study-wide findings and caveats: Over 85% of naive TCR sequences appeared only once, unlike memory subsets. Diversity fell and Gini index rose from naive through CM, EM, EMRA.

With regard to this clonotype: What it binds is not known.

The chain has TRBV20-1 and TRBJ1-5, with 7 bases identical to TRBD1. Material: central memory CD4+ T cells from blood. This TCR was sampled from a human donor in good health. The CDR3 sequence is CSASTGMSNQPQHF. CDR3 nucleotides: TGCAGTGCTTCGACAGGGATGAGCAATCAGCCCCAGCATTTT.